The 19 T cell receptor beta chains below come from one sample, sequenced in a study of PD-1 blockade in classical Hodgkin lymphoma. Every patient was affected by relapse after autologous stem cell transplantation, while exposure to brentuximab vedotin was not uniform. Purification of CD4+ T cells from thawed PBMCs was achieved by magnetic negative selection. Data came from immunoSEQ multiplex PCR; TCRdb stores just in-frame clones and leaves some out. The sample lists some 10,000 clones; 74% were seen once. The input for sequencing was CD4+ T cells from blood, taken at baseline. The source of these receptors is a human donor with classical Hodgkin lymphoma.

The CDR3 is CSVRDRERYGYTF. The CDR3 DNA reads TGCAGCGTTCGGGACCGAGAACGCTATGGCTACACCTTC. The chain joins TRBV29-1 to TRBJ1-2; TRBD1 might be the D (5 bases). This CDR3 is built from 13 residues. V was cut by 5 bases and J by 4 bases, with 14 bases left in between. From germline, CDR1 is SQVTM and CDR2 ANQGSEA.

This chain links TRBV5-5 with TRBJ1-2; 12 bases fit TRBD1. The CDR3 runs 16 residues. The ends lost 0 bases at V and 8 bases at J; junction bases unmatched: 8. Germline assignment: CDR1 SGHKS and CDR2 YYEKEE (reference sequence). The chain's CDR3 is CASSLVPGQGARGYTF. Written as DNA, the CDR3 is TGTGCCAGCAGCTTGGTCCCGGGACAGGGGGCGCGCGGCTACACCTTC. The full variable domain, in which reference TRBV5-5 and TRBJ1-2 provide the parts outside the CDR3, is DAGVTQSPTHLIKTRGQQVTLRCSPISGHKSVSWYQQVLGQGPQFIFQYYEKEERGRGNFPDRFSARQFPNYSSELNVNALLLGDSALYLCASSLVPGQGARGYTFGSGTRLTVV.

The chain employs TRBV9 and TRBJ2-5, with D uncertain. Trimming shortened V by 3 bases and J by 2 bases, and 14 bases separated the two germline ends. Germline V gene sequence: CDR1 SGDLS, CDR2 YYNGEE. The CDR3 runs to 15 residues. The CDR3 coding sequence is TGTGCCAGCAGCGGAGGCCCACCAATACAAGAGACCCAGTACTTC. This codes for CASSGGPPIQETQYF.

V and J are TRBV18 and TRBJ2-3; D gene unclear. Trimming took 3 bases from V and 0 from J, leaving 13 bases between them. The CDR3 totals 16 residues. CDR1 and CDR2 (germline): KGHSH, LQKENI. The DNA for the CDR3 is TGTGCCAGCTCACCCCTGCTTCGAGGAAGCACAGATACGCAGTATTTT. The encoded protein is CASSPLLRGSTDTQYF.

This clone was found a few times. DNA of the CDR3: TGTGCCAGCAGGGATAACTATGGCTACACCTTC. Amino acid sequence: CASRDNYGYTF. This chain links TRBV27 with TRBJ1-2; no definite D call. Germline V gene lookup returns CDR1 MNHEY and CDR2 SMNVEV (reference sequence). V was clipped by 6 bases and J by 1 base, with 3 bases between them. The length of the CDR3 is 11 residues.

The chain uses TRBV7-3 and TRBJ2-3; 11 nucleotides match TRBD1. The CDR3 loop spans 21 amino acids. Per germline, CDR1 SGHTA and CDR2 FQGTGA. J gave up 4 bases and V 0 bases, and 18 bases lay outside the gene matches. CDR3 DNA: TGTGCCAGCAGCTTAACGGCCCGGACAGGGGGCCGATTTAGTTCTGCAGATACGCAGTATTTT. Its translation is CASSLTARTGGRFSSADTQYF.

The chain couples TRBV13 to TRBJ2-7; D not resolved. V dropped 2 bases and J dropped 4 bases, with 9 bases sitting between them. Germline assignment: CDR1 PRHDT and CDR2 FYEKMQ (reference sequence). The CDR3 consists of 13 residues. CDR3: CASSLKVRYEQYF. CDR3 DNA sequence: TGTGCCAGCAGCTTAAAAGTCCGTTACGAGCAGTACTTC.

The chain uses TRBV7-3 and TRBJ2-3; 7 bases match TRBD1. The J segment lost 3 bases and the V segment lost 4 bases, leaving 1 base of the junction unmatched. This CDR3 is built from 13 residues. CDR1 is SGHTA and CDR2 is FQGTGA in the germline V gene. CDR3 sequence: CASSSTGTDTQYF. In DNA form, the CDR3 reads TGTGCCAGCAGCTCGACAGGGACAGATACGCAGTATTTT.

The gene calls are TRBV5-1 and TRBJ2-1, with D unresolved. V lost 7 bases to trimming and J lost 10 bases, with 18 bases between them. Germline V gene lookup returns CDR1 SGHRS and CDR2 YFSETQ. The CDR3 has 13 residues. CDR3 sequence reads: CASARESLGEQFF. The CDR3, as DNA: TGCGCCAGCGCTCGAGAATCCCTCGGGGAGCAGTTCTTC.

This clone was picked up a small number of times. The gene calls are TRBV21-1 and TRBJ2-4; the DNA was not compared with TRBD1, the D call given in the table. TRBV21-1 is annotated as a pseudogene. The CDR3 totals 16 residues. The CDR3 sequence is CASSNRTALAKNIQYF. The CDR3 bases are TGTGCCAGCAGCAATAGGACAGCCCTAGCCAAAAACATTCAGTACTTC.

This chain joins TRBV30 and TRBJ2-1; either TRBD1 or TRBD2 may supply D (5 bases each). The germline gives CDR1 GTSNPN, CDR2 SVGIG (reference sequence). The CDR3 spans 16 residues. V dropped 2 bases and J dropped 9 bases, with 23 bases sitting between them. CDR3 DNA: TGTGCCTGGAGTAGAGGGTCCGGGACCCCAAAGGGTGAGCAGTTCTTC. This gives the protein CAWSRGSGTPKGEQFF.

The chain couples TRBV7-2 to TRBJ1-2; TRBD1 matches 8 bases. This CDR3 has 14 residues. Germline-derived CDR1 and CDR2 are SGHTA and FQGNSA. J lost 8 bases, V lost 1 base, and 6 bases had no gene match. CDR3 nucleotide sequence: TGTGCCAGCAGCTTAGACCAGGGGGCGAAAGGCTACACCTTC. Its translation is CASSLDQGAKGYTF.

This clone appeared once. The V and J genes are TRBV4-1 and TRBJ2-2; TRBD2 aligns across 14 bases. The germline V gene has CDR1 MGHRA and CDR2 YSYEKL. After removal of 4 bases from V and 5 bases from J, the junction contained 3 bases not matched to a gene. The CDR3 covers 16 residues. The CDR3 is CASSRGLAGETGELFF. Written as DNA, the CDR3 is TGCGCCAGCAGCCGGGGACTAGCGGGAGAAACCGGGGAGCTGTTTTTT.

The chain couples TRBV5-6 to TRBJ1-2; possible D gene TRBD1, 6 bases. V lost 4 bases to trimming and J lost 4 bases, with 20 bases between them. Germline-derived CDR1 and CDR2 are SGHDT and YYEEEE. The CDR3 is made up of 16 amino acids. CDR3 nucleotides: TGTGCCAGCAGCGTATACAGGGAGGAGAACGGCTATGGCTACACCTTC. Its protein is CASSVYREENGYGYTF. Full variable domain (missing parts from reference TRBV5-6 and TRBJ1-2): DAGVTQSPTHLIKTRGQQVTLRCSPKSGHDTVSWYQQALGQGPQFIFQYYEEEERQRGNFPDRFSGHQFPNYSSELNVNALLLGDSALYLCASSVYREENGYGYTFGSGTRLTVV.

V gene TRBV7-8 combines with J gene TRBJ2-5; TRBD2 is a possible D gene (6 bases). This CDR3 region has 15 residues. The V gene lost 5 bases and the J gene lost 1 base, with 14 bases spanning the gap. Germline CDR1 SGHVS, CDR2 FQNEAQ. CDR3 nucleotide sequence: TGTGCCAGCAGCCAGGACTACTACAGCCAAGAGACCCAGTACTTC. Its translation: CASSQDYYSQETQYF.

The chain links TRBV7-2 to TRBJ1-1; 9 bases match TRBD1. CDR1 and CDR2 (germline): SGHTA, FQGNSA. The CDR3 runs to 16 residues. Germline trimming cut 5 bases from V and 0 bases from J; bases unmatched to any gene: 7. This chain's CDR3 is CASSQWTGAMNTEAFF. The CDR3 DNA sequence: TGTGCCAGCAGCCAGTGGACAGGGGCAATGAACACTGAAGCTTTCTTT.

In its sample, this clone was seen a few times. V is TRBV7-2 and J is TRBJ2-4, with a possible D match to TRBD2 (5 bases). This CDR3 comprises 16 residues. The V and J ends lost 5 bases and 0 bases respectively, with 14 bases between them. Germline V gene data show CDR1 as SGHTA and CDR2 as FQGNSA. The CDR3, as DNA: TGTGCCAGCAGCCCCTACAGCGGAGCAGCCAAAAACATTCAGTACTTC. Translated: CASSPYSGAAKNIQYF.

J is TRBJ2-2 and V is TRBV9; TRBD1 or TRBD2 may be the D gene (5 bases each). The CDR3 consists of 15 residues. The germline V gene has CDR1 SGDLS and CDR2 YYNGEE. V was cut by 4 bases and J by 5 bases, with 15 bases left in between. CDR3 loop: CASSLTGPGTGELFF. DNA for the CDR3: TGTGCCAGCAGCCTCACGGGACCAGGGACCGGGGAGCTGTTTTTT.

The V call is TRBV18, the J call TRBJ2-7; no clear D gene. Looked up from germline, CDR1 is KGHSH and CDR2 is LQKENI. V shed 4 bases and J shed 0 bases, with 10 bases lying between them. The CDR3 is made up of 14 amino acids. CDR3 coding DNA: TGTGCCAGCTCACTTACGACAACCTCCTACGAGCAGTACTTC. Protein product: CASSLTTTSYEQYF.